The source of this TCR beta chain is a study of shared T cell receptors in the human thymus. Per germline, CDR1 MGHRA and CDR2 YSYEKL. The CDR3 has 14 residues. With 4 bases removed from V and 3 bases from J, the gap between germline ends came to 10 bases. Here immunoSEQ multiplex PCR was the method, and the copy in TCRdb shows in-frame clones only, minus some. This sample has around 68,000 clones, with about 95% found just once. The chain combines TRBV4-1 with TRBJ2-1; possibly TRBD2 for D (5 bases). The sequence was collected from a human donor. The specimen sequenced was thymocytes. CDR3 protein: CASSPIGGYNEQFF. CDR3 bases: TGCGCCAGCAGCCCTATTGGAGGCTACAATGAGCAGTTCTTC.